This record covers a single TCR beta chain. Its cognate antigen is unknown. Using RNA template, CDR3s of TCR alpha and beta were amplified with iRepertoire arm-PCR. A single record per CDR3 protein comes from TCRdb applying MiXCR to the multiplex PCR reads. This table has about 410,000 distinct CDR3 sequences, 41% appearing once. This entry belongs to a study of glioma-infiltrating T cells. Looking at the study overall: Dexamethasone exposure before glioma surgery was limited to six or fewer days. Sequencing aimed for about 4- to 10-fold coverage of roughly one million peripheral T cells. Study-wide findings and caveats: Above-expected tissue-blood divergence occurred in all gliomas, most in low-grade ones. Signature shared blood CDR3 motifs were enriched in low-divergence and depleted in high-divergence patients.

The sample taken for sequencing was glioma tissue, nonneoplastic brain tissue, or PBMCs (not recorded which). The receptor's source is a human donor with low-grade glioma or glioblastoma, undergoing nonglioma brain surgery, or in good health (not recorded which).

CDR3 loop: CSGGQGPNYGYTF. In DNA, the CDR3 is TGCAGCGGAGGTCAGGGACCTAACTATGGCTACACCTTC. This rearrangement joins TRBV29-1 to TRBJ1-2; tentatively, D is TRBD1 (5 bases). From germline, CDR1 is SQVTM and CDR2 ANQGSEA. With 7 bases removed from V and 0 bases from J, the gap between germline ends came to 12 bases. This CDR3 has 13 residues.